This T cell receptor (beta chain) was sequenced during a study of blood T cell repertoires in COVID-19. For the study at large: From the United States, Italy and Spain came samples of acute and convalescent COVID-19. From T cells, B-cell-depleted T cells, or PBMCs came the material, which was cDNA or gDNA.

The CDR3 covers 13 residues. Trimming stripped 4 bases from V and 0 bases from J, with 9 bases between. Germline loops: CDR1 SQVTM, CDR2 ANQGSEA. Sequencing was performed with immunoSEQ multiplex PCR; in TCRdb, only in-frame clones are kept and a portion is missing. Among fewer than 400,000 clones listed, more than 75% were seen once. On this clone: The same CDR3 arises from other DNA sequences in this sample as well.

The sample taken for sequencing was peripheral blood. This chain connects TRBV29-1 to TRBJ1-1; unclear D gene. This receptor was identified in a human donor in a cohort sampled during active COVID-19. The CDR3 nucleotides are TGCAGCGTTGTCAGGCAATTGAACACTGAAGCTTTCTTT. It encodes CSVVRQLNTEAFF.